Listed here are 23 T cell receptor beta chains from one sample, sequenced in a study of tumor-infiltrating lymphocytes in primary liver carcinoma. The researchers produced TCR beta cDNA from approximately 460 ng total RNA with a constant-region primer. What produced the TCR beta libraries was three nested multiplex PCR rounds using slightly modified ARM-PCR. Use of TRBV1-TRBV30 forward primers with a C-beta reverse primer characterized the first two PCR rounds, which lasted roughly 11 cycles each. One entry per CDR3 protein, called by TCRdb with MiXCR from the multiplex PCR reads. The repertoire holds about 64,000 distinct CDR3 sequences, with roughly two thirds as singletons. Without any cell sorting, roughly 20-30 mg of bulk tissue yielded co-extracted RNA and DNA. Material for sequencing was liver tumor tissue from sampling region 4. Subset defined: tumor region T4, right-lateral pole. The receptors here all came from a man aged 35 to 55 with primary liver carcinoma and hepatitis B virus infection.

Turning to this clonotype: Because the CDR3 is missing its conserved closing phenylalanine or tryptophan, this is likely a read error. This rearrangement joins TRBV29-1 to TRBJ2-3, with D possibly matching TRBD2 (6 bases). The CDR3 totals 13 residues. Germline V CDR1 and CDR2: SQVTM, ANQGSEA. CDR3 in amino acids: CSFWATSTGTQYS. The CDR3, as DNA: TGCAGCTTCTGGGCAACTAGCACAGGTACGCAGTATTCT.

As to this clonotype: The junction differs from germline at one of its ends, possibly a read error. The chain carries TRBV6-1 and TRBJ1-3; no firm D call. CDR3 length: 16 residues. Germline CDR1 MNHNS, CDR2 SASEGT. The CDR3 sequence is CTSSEVGRSSGNTIYF. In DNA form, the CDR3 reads TGTACCAGCAGTGAAGTAGGGAGGTCCTCTGGGAACACCATATATTTT.

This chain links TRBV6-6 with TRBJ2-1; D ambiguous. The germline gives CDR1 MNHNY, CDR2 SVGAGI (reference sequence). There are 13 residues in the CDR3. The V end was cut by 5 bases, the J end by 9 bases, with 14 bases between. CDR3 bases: TGTGCCAGCAGTCCATCCAGCGTAGTTGAGCAGTTCTTC. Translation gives CASSPSSVVEQFF.

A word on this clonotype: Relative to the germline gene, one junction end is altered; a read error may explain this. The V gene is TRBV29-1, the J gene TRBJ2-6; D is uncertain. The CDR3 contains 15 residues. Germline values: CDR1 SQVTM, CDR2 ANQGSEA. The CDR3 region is CSAELANFGANVLTF. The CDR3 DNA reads TGCAGCGCTGAATTGGCAAACTTTGGGGCCAACGTCCTGACTTTC.

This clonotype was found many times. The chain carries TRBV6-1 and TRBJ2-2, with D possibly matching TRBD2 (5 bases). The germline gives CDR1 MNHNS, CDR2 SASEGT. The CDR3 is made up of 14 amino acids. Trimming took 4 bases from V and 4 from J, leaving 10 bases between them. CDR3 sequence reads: CASSGLAITGELFF. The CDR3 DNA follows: TGTGCCAGCAGTGGGTTAGCGATCACCGGGGAGCTGTTTTTT.

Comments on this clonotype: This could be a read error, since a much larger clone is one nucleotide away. The CDR3 region is CASSLGRPSRYTF. The CDR3 DNA sequence: TGTGCCAGCAGCTTAGGACGACCGTCACGCTACACCTTC. This chain joins TRBV7-9 and TRBJ1-2; D not resolved. V was cut by 1 base and J by 9 bases, with 12 bases left in between. CDR1 SEHNR and CDR2 FQNEAQ come from the germline V gene (reference sequence). The CDR3 covers 13 residues.

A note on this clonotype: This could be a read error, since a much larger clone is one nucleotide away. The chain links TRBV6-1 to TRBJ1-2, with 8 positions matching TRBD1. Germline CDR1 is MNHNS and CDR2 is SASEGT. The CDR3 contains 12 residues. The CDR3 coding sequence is TGTGACAGCAGTGAAGGCAGGGGGCGGAACACCTTC. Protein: CDSSEGRGRNTF.

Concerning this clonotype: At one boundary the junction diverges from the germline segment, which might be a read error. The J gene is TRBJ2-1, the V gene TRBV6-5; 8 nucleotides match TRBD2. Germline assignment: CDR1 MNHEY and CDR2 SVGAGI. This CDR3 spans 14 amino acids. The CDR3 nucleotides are TGTGCCAGCAGCCGATCGGGACTAGTTGCTGAGCAGTTTTTC. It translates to CASSRSGLVAEQFF.

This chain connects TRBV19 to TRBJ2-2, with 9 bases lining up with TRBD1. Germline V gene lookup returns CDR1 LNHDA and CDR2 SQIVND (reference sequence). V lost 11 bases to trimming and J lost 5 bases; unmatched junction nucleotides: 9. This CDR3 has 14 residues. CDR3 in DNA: TGTGCCGTAAAGGGACAGGGATGGACCGGGGAGCTGTTTTTT. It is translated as CAVKGQGWTGELFF.

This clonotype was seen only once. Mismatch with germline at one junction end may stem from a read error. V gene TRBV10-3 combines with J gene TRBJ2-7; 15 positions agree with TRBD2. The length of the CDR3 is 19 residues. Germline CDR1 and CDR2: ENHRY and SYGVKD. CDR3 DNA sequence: TGTACCATCACCAAACAATCGGGACTAGCGGGAGGCTTCTCCTACGAGCAGTACTTC. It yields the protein CTITKQSGLAGGFSYEQYF.

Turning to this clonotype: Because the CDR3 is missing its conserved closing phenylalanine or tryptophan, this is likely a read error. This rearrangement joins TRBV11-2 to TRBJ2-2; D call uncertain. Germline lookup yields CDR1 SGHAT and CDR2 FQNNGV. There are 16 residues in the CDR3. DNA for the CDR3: TGTGCCAACAGCTTAGTGCGAGTACCGAACACCGGGGAGCTGTTTTAT. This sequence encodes CANSLVRVPNTGELFY.

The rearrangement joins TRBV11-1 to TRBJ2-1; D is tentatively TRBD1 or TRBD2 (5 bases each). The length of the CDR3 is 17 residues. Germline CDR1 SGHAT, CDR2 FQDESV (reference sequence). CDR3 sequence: CVGSLTSPGQGNDEQFF. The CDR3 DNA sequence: TGTGTCGGCAGCTTAACCTCCCCGGGGCAGGGTAACGATGAGCAGTTCTTC. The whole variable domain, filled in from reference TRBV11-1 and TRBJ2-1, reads EAEVAQSPRYKITEKSQAVAFWCDPISGHATLYWYRQILGQGPELLVQFQDESVVDDSQLPKDRFSAERLKGVDSTLKIQPAELGDSAMYLCVGSLTSPGQGNDEQFFGPGTRLTVL.

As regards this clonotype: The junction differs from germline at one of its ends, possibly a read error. CDR3 amino acids: CASNPGLARTGTQYF. CDR3 DNA: TGTGCCAGCAACCCAGGACTAGCGAGAACAGGTACGCAGTATTTT. This chain uses TRBV6-5 with TRBJ2-3; TRBD2 aligns across 9 bases. Germline V gene sequence: CDR1 MNHEY, CDR2 SVGAGI. This CDR3 comprises 15 residues.

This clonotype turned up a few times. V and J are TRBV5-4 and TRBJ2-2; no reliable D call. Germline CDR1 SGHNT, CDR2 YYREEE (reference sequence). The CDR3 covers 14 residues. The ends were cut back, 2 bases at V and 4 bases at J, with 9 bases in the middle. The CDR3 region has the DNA TGTGCCAGCAGCTTTGATGAGCGCACCGGGGAGCTGTTTTTT. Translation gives CASSFDERTGELFF.

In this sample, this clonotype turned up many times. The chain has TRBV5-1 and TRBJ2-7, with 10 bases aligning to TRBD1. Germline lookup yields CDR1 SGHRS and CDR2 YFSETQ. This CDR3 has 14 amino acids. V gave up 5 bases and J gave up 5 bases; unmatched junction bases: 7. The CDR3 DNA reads TGCGCCAGCAGTCGGACAGGGGGTTTCGACGAGCAGTACTTC. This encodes CASSRTGGFDEQYF. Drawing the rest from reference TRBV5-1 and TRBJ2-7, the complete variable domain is KAGVTQTPRYLIKTRGQQVTLSCSPISGHRSVSWYQQTPGQGLQFLFEYFSETQRNKGNFPGRFSGRQFSNSRSEMNVSTLELGDSALYLCASSRTGGFDEQYFGPGTRLTVT.

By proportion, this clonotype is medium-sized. In DNA form, the CDR3 reads TGTGCCAGCAGGACCGGGACAGGGAGGGACATTCAGTACTTC. Its translation is CASRTGTGRDIQYF. The chain employs TRBV6-1 and TRBJ2-4; 9 bases match TRBD1. V trimming: 6 bases; J trimming: 8 bases; junction bases outside the gene matches: 8. Germline V gene lookup returns CDR1 MNHNS and CDR2 SASEGT. This CDR3 is 14 amino acids long.

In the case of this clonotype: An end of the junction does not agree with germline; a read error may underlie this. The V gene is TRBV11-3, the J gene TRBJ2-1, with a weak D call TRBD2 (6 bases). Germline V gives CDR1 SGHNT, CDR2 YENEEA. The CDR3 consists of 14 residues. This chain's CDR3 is CTNRISGSYNEQFF. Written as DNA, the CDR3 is TGTACCAACAGAATTAGCGGCTCTTACAATGAGCAATTCTTC. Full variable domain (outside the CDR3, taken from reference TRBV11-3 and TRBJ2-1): EAGVVQSPRYKIIEKKQPVAFWCNPISGHNTLYWYLQNLGQGPELLIRYENEEAVDDSQLPKDRFSAERLKGVDSTLKIQPAELGDSAVYLCTNRISGSYNEQFFGPGTRLTVL.

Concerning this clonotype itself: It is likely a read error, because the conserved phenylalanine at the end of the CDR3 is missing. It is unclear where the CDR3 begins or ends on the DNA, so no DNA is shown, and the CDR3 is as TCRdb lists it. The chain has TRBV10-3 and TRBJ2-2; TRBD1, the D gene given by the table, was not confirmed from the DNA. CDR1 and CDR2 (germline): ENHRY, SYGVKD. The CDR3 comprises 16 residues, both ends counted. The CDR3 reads CAISELPGQGGRELLY.

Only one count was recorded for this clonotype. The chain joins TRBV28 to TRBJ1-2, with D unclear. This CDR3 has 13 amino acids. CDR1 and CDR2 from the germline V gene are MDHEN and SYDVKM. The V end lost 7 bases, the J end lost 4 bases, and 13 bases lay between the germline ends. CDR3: CASNQTGAYGYTF. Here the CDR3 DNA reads TGTGCCAGCAACCAAACGGGCGCCTATGGCTACACCTTC.

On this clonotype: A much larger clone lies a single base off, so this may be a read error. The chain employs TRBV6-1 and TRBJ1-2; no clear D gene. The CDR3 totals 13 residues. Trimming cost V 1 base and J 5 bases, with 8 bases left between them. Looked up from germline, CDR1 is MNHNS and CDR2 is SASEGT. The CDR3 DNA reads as TGTGCCAGCAGTGAAGTTCCAGAGTATGGCTACACCTTC. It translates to CASSEVPEYGYTF.

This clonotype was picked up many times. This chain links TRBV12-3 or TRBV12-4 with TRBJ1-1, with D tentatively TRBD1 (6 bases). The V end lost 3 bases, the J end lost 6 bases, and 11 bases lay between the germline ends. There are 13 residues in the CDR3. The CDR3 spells CASSFSGAAEAFF. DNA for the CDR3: TGTGCCAGCAGTTTTTCAGGGGCCGCTGAAGCTTTCTTT.

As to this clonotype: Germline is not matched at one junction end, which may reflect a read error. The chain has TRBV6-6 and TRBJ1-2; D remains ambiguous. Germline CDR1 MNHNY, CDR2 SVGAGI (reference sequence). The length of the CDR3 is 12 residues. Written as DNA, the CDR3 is TGTACCAGCAGTAATATGGGGAATGGTTACACCTTC. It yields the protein CTSSNMGNGYTF.

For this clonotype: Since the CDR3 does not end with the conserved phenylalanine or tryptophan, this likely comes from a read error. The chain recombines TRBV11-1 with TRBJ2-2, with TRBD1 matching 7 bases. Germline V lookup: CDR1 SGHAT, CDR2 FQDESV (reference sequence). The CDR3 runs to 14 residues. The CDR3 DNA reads TGTGTCAGCAACTTTACAGGGGTTACCGGGGAGCTGTTTTTA. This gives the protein CVSNFTGVTGELFL.